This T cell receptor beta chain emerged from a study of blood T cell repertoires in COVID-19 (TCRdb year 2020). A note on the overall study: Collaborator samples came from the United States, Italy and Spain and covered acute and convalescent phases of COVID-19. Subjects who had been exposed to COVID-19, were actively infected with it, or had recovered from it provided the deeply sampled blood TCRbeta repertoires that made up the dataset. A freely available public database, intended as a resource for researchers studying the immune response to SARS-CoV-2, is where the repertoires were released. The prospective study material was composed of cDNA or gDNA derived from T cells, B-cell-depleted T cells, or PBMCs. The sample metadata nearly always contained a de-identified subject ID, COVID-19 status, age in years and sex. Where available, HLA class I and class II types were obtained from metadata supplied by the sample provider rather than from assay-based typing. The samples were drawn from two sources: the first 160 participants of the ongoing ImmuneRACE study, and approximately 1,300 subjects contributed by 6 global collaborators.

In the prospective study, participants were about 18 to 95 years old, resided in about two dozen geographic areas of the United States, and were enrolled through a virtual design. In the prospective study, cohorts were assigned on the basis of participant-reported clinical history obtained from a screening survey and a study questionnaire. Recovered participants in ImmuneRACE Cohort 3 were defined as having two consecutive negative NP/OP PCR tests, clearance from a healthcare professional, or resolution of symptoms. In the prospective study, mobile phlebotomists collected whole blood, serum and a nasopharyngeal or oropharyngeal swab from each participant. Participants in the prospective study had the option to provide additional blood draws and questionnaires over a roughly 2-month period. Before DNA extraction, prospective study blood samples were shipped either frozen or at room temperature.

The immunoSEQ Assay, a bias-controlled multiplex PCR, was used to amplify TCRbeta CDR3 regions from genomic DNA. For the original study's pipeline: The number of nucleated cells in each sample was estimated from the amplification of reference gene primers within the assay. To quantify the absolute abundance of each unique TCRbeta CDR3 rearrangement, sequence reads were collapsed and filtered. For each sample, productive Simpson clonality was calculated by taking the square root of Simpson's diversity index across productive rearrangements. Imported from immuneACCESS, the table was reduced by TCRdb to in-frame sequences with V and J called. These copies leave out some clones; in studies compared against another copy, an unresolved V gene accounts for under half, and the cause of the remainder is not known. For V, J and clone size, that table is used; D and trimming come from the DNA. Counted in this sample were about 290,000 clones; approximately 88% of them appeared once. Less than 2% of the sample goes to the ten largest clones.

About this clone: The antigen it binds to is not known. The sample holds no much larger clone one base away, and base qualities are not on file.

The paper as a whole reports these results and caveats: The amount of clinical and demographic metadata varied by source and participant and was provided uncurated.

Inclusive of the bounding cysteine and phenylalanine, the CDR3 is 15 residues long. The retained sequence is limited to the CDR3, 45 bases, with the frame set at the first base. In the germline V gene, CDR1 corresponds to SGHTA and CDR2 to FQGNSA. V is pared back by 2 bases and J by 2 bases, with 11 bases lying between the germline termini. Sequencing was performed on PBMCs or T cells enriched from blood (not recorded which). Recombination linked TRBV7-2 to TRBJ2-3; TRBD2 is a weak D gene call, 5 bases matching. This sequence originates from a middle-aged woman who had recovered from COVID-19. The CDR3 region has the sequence CASSLYPGITDTQYF. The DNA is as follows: TGTGCCAGCAGCTTATACCCCGGGATCACAGATACGCAGTATTTT.